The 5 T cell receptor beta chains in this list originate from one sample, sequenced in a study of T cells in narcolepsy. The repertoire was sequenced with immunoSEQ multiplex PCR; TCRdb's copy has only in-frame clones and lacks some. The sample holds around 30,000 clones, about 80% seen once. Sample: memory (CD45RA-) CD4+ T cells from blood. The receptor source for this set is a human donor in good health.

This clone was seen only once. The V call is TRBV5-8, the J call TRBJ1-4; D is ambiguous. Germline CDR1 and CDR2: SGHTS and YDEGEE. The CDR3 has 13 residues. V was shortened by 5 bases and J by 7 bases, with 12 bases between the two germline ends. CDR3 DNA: TGTGCCAGCAGTAGGGATGTCCGTGAAAAACTGTTTTTT. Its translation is CASSRDVREKLFF.

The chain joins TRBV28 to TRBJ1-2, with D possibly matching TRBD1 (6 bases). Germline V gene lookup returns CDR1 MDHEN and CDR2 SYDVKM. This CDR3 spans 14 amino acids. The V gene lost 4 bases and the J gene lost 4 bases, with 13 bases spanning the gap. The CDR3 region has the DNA TGTGCCAGCAGTTCCCAGGGGCTAATCTATGGCTACACCTTC. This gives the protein CASSSQGLIYGYTF.

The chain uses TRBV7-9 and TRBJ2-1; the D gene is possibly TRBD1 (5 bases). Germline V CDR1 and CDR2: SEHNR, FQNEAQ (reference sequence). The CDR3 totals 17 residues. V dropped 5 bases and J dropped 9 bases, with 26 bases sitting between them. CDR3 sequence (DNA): TGTGCCAGCAGCCCCGCCCTGCAGGGTAGAGATCGGGTTGAGCAGTTCTTC. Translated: CASSPALQGRDRVEQFF.

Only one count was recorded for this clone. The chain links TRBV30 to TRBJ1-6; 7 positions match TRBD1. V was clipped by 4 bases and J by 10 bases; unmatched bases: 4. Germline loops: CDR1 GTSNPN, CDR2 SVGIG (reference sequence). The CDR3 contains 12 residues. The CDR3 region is CAWNRGESPLHF. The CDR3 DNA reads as TGTGCCTGGAACAGGGGAGAGTCACCCCTCCACTTT.

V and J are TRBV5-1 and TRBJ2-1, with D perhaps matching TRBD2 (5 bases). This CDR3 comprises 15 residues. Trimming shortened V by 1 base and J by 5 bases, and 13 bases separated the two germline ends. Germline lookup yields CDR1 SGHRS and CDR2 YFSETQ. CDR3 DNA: TGCGCCAGCAGCTTGCTAGCTCCTGTGGACAATGAGCAGTTCTTC. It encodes CASSLLAPVDNEQFF.